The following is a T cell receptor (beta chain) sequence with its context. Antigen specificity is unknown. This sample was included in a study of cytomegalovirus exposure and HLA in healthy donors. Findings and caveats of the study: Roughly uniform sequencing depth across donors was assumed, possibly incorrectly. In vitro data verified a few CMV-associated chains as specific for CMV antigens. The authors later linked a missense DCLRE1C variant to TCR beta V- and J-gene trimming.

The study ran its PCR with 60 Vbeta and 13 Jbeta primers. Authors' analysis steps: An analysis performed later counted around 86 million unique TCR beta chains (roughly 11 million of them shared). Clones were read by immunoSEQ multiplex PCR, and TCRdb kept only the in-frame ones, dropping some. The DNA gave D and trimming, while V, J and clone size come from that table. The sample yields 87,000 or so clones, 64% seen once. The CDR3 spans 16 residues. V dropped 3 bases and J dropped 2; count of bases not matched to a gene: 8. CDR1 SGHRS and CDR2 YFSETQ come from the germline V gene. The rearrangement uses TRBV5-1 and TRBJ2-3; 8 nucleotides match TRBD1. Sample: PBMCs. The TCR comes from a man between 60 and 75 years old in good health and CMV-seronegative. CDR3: CASSSQRQGTTDTQYF. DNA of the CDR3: TGCGCCAGCAGCTCCCAAAGACAGGGGACCACAGATACGCAGTATTTT.